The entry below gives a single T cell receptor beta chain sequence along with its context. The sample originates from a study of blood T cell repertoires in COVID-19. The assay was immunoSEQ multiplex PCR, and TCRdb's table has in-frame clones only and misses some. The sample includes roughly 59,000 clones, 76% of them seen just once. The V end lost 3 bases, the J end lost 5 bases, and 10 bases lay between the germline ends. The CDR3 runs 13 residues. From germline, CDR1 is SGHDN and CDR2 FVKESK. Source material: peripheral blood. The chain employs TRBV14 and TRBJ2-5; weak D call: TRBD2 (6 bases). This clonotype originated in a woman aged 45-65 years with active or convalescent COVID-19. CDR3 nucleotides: TGTGCCAGCAGCCACCGACTAGTGGAGACCCAGTACTTC. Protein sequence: CASSHRLVETQYF.